This T cell receptor (beta chain) stems from a study of T cell repertoires in cytomegalovirus infection. Whole-study context: CMV epitopes that were recently identified and HLA-C-restricted were used alongside well-studied HLA-B-restricted ones.

Note on this clonotype: Its antigen is undetermined.

TCRdb re-called the reads with MiXCR, one entry per CDR3 protein. The data show some 900,000 distinct CDR3 sequences, about 30% seen once. There are 15 residues in the CDR3. The V and J ends lost 3 bases and 3 bases respectively, with 15 bases between them. In germline, CDR1 is ENHRY, CDR2 SYGVKD. The sample here was cultured CD8+ T cells from PBMCs, taken from culture after CMV antigen stimulation. This rearrangement joins TRBV10-3 to TRBJ2-7, with D possibly being TRBD1 (6 bases). This TCR was sampled from a human donor in good health (CMV status not recorded). Some clones in this sample may be carry-over from other donors' samples. This CDR3 reads CAISEDRSGFYEQYV. Written as DNA, the CDR3 is TGTGCCATCAGTGAAGACAGGTCCGGTTTCTACGAGCAGTACGTC.